The clone carrying this T cell receptor (beta chain) was detected only once. The sample is drawn from a study of blood T cell repertoires in COVID-19. On the study more broadly: Researchers got acute and convalescent COVID-19 samples from the United States, Italy and Spain. Sample material is recorded as cDNA or gDNA derived from T cells, B-cell-depleted T cells, or PBMCs.

As handled by the study authors: The assay estimated nucleated cells by amplifying reference gene primers. Profiling relied on immunoSEQ multiplex PCR, and the TCRdb table lists in-frame clones only, not all of them. V and J calls and clone size are copied from that table; D and trimming were computed from the DNA. Of roughly 85,000 clones listed, around 86% are singletons. The sequencing input was peripheral blood. The origin of this receptor is a man aged 45-60 years with active or convalescent COVID-19.

The CDR3, as DNA: TGTGCCAGCAACCCAGTAGCGGGTGCCACCGAGCAGTACTTC. Protein: CASNPVAGATEQYF. The chain carries TRBV7-2 and TRBJ2-7; 7 bases line up with TRBD2. The V gene's germline CDR1 is SGHTA and CDR2 FQGNSA. The CDR3 sequence is 14 residues long. V trimming: 7 bases; J trimming: 6 bases; junction bases outside the gene matches: 12.